This TCR beta chain was recorded in a study of a mutant IDH1 vaccine in newly diagnosed glioma. Turning to the study itself: Patients in the study were vaccinated eight times, receiving shots in weeks 1, 3, 5, 7, 11, 15, 19 and 23. Following radiotherapy alone, or alongside temozolomide cycles, vaccination was started after an interval of 4-6 weeks. Earlier treatment was radiotherapy, temozolomide, or both, with most getting both. Study-level findings and limits: Pseudoprogression showed no apparent link to changes in top peripheral T cell clonotypes.

Assay: immunoSEQ multiplex PCR; the TCRdb copy retains only in-frame clones and omits some. The profile shows about 33,000 clones, about four fifths of them singletons. V was pared by 6 bases and J by 4 bases, with 19 bases between. The CDR3 has 15 amino acids. CDR1 SGDLS and CDR2 YYNGEE come from the germline V gene. The time point denotes: week 5, during vaccination. In every dose of vaccine, 300 ug of mutant IDH1 20-mer peptide was given alongside topical imiquimod. A word on this clone: Antigen: not known.

This sequence was found in a man aged 25-40 years with glioma. The chain couples TRBV9 to TRBJ1-2; tentative D call: TRBD1 (5 bases). Material: PBMCs, obtained from a glioma patient whose treatment included an IDH1 peptide vaccine. CDR3 nucleotides: TGTGCCAGCACCCCTTTGAGAGGGGAGAGCTATGGCTACACCTTC. Protein sequence: CASTPLRGESYGYTF.